These 17 T cell receptor beta chains share one sample of origin, sequenced in a study of shared clonotypes between healthy human individuals. This table comes from immunoSEQ multiplex PCR, and its TCRdb copy is limited to in-frame clones, with some not included. The repertoire holds roughly 760,000 clones, less than 85% seen once, with 1.5% to 2% in the top ten. Material: memory CD4+ T cells sorted from blood. The subset was: CD45RA-negative fraction. Every receptor here comes from a woman aged 25 to 39 in good health.

V is TRBV5-4 and J is TRBJ2-7; D perhaps matches TRBD2 (6 bases). CDR1 SGHNT and CDR2 YYREEE come from the germline V gene (reference sequence). Trimming removed 3 bases from V and 3 bases from J, with 10 bases in between. The CDR3 spans 13 residues. The CDR3 protein is CASSSGLIYEQYF. Here the CDR3 DNA reads TGTGCCAGCAGCTCCGGACTAATCTACGAGCAGTACTTC.

The chain uses TRBV19 and TRBJ2-4; TRBD2 is a possible D gene (5 bases). V shed 9 bases and J shed 0 bases, with 15 bases lying between them. The CDR3 extends over 15 amino acids. Germline values: CDR1 LNHDA, CDR2 SQIVND (reference sequence). The DNA of the CDR3 is TGTGCCAGCCTCGGACGGACTCTAGCCAAAAACATTCAGTACTTC. This translates into CASLGRTLAKNIQYF.

This clone showed up just once. The rearrangement uses TRBV18 and TRBJ2-2; 8 bases line up with TRBD1. CDR1 KGHSH and CDR2 LQKENI come from the germline V gene. This CDR3 is 15 amino acids long. J lost 3 bases, V lost 6 bases, and 6 bases had no gene match. Here the CDR3 reads CASSRRTGYTGELFF. The CDR3 coding sequence is TGTGCCAGCTCTCGACGGACAGGGTACACCGGGGAGCTGTTTTTT.

V is TRBV28 and J is TRBJ1-5; possible D gene TRBD1, 6 bases. The germline CDR1 and CDR2 sequences are MDHEN and SYDVKM. V lost 9 bases and J 4 bases, leaving 22 bases between the germline ends. This CDR3 spans 16 amino acids. The chain's CDR3 is CARIPATGHFNQPQHF. The DNA of the CDR3 is TGTGCCAGGATACCAGCTACGGGACACTTTAATCAGCCCCAGCATTTT.

J is TRBJ2-3 and V is TRBV18; TRBD1 is a possible D gene (7 bases). Germline lookup yields CDR1 KGHSH and CDR2 LQKENI. This CDR3 comprises 15 residues. The V end lost 6 bases, the J end lost 1 base, and 14 bases lay between the germline ends. The CDR3 sequence: CASSRQGLGTDTQYF. The CDR3 nucleotides are TGTGCCAGCTCCCGACAGGGACTGGGCACAGATACGCAGTATTTT. The full variable domain, completed using reference TRBV18 and TRBJ2-3, is NAGVMQNPRHLVRRRGQEARLRCSPMKGHSHVYWYRQLPEEGLKFMVYLQKENIIDESGMPKERFSAEFPKEGPSILRIQQVVRGDSAAYFCASSRQGLGTDTQYFGPGTRLTVL.

This chain uses TRBV28 with TRBJ1-4; a weak D match, TRBD1 (6 bases). Looked up from germline, CDR1 is MDHEN and CDR2 is SYDVKM. The CDR3 sequence is 13 residues long. V dropped 5 bases and J dropped 5 bases, with 9 bases sitting between them. CDR3: CASSEGVNEKLFF. The CDR3 DNA reads TGTGCCAGCAGTGAGGGGGTCAATGAAAAACTGTTTTTT.

Remarks on this clone: This clone may be a read error of a much larger clone one base away. The chain is built from TRBV28 and TRBJ1-5; a possible D gene is TRBD1 (5 bases). This CDR3 has 12 residues. V was shortened by 4 bases and J by 5 bases, with 6 bases between the two germline ends. Germline values: CDR1 MDHEN, CDR2 SYDVKM. CDR3 DNA: TGTGCCAGCAGTTGGGGGGATCAGCCCCAGCATTTT. Translating gives CASSWGDQPQHF.

This chain uses TRBV7-9 with TRBJ2-2; D unclear. This CDR3 contains 13 residues. The germline V gene has CDR1 SEHNR and CDR2 FQNEAQ (reference sequence). V lost 5 bases, J lost 5 bases, and 9 bases lay in between. CDR3 region: CASSLQLTGELFF. The CDR3 DNA reads TGTGCCAGCAGCCTGCAGTTAACCGGGGAGCTGTTTTTT.

V is TRBV19 and J is TRBJ2-2; 9 bases are a match to TRBD2. CDR3 length: 15 residues. From germline, CDR1 is LNHDA and CDR2 SQIVND (reference sequence). The V segment lost 9 bases and the J segment 7 bases; nucleotides outside the gene matches: 12. The CDR3 DNA is TGTGCCAGCTCGACTCCGGGACTAGCTTTCGGGGAGCTGTTTTTT. Amino acid sequence: CASSTPGLAFGELFF.

As to this clone: The sample contains more than one DNA sequence encoding this CDR3. The chain links TRBV18 to TRBJ1-2; D is unclear. Trimming cost V 2 bases and J 3 bases, with 4 bases left between them. From germline, CDR1 is KGHSH and CDR2 LQKENI. This CDR3 region has 12 residues. The CDR3 loop is CASSPGDYGYTF. The CDR3, as DNA: TGTGCCAGCTCACCAGGGGACTATGGCTACACCTTC.

The chain uses TRBV5-1 and TRBJ2-5; 10 bases agree with TRBD2. Germline V CDR1 and CDR2: SGHRS, YFSETQ. The CDR3 loop spans 15 amino acids. The J segment lost 4 bases and the V segment lost 2 bases, leaving 5 bases of the junction unmatched. The CDR3 sequence: CASSLAGGPGETQYF. For the CDR3, the DNA is TGCGCCAGCAGCTTAGCGGGAGGGCCGGGAGAGACCCAGTACTTC.

This rearrangement joins TRBV5-1 to TRBJ1-2; D gene uncertain. Looked up from germline, CDR1 is SGHRS and CDR2 is YFSETQ. The CDR3 has 15 amino acids. V was trimmed by 2 bases and J by 0 bases, leaving 11 bases between them. This CDR3 reads CASSLMPETNYGYTF. The DNA of the CDR3 is TGCGCCAGCAGCTTAATGCCAGAGACTAACTATGGCTACACCTTC.

J is TRBJ2-1 and V is TRBV5-1; D is possibly TRBD2 (5 bases). This CDR3 spans 15 amino acids. V shed 3 bases and J shed 10 bases, with 20 bases lying between them. Germline CDR1 SGHRS, CDR2 YFSETQ. DNA for the CDR3: TGCGCCAGCAGCTCCTTCACCGCGCCGGTAGCGGAGCAGTTCTTC. Translating it yields CASSSFTAPVAEQFF.

This clone was detected many times. V and J are TRBV2 and TRBJ2-7, with unresolved D. Trimming took off 1 base at V and 7 bases at J, with 14 bases between the two ends. The CDR3 has 14 amino acids. Looked up from germline, CDR1 is SNHLY and CDR2 is FYNNEI. CDR3 residues: CASSEVGYRLEQYF. The CDR3 bases are TGTGCCAGCAGTGAAGTGGGTTACCGTCTGGAGCAGTACTTC.

The chain joins TRBV6-5 to TRBJ1-2; D unclear. Germline-derived CDR1 and CDR2 are MNHEY and SVGAGI. Trimming removed 5 bases at V and 2 bases at J, with 15 bases between. CDR3 length: 15 amino acids. In DNA, the CDR3 is TGTGCCAGCAGTCCCACCCCCGACACGAACTATGGCTACACCTTC. Translation: CASSPTPDTNYGYTF.

The chain recombines TRBV27 with TRBJ2-3; D gene uncertain. The CDR3 sequence is 11 residues long. V gave up 7 bases and J gave up 4 bases, with 6 bases separating them. Germline loops: CDR1 MNHEY, CDR2 SMNVEV (reference sequence). The CDR3 DNA reads TGTGCCAGCATCTCTGCAGATACGCAGTATTTT. Residues: CASISADTQYF.

The rearrangement uses TRBV5-1 and TRBJ2-3, with 8 bases matching TRBD2. Germline assignment: CDR1 SGHRS and CDR2 YFSETQ. The CDR3 loop spans 15 amino acids. V lost 4 bases and J lost 3; bases outside the gene matches: 7. The CDR3 protein is CASSASGSFTDTQYF. DNA of the CDR3: TGCGCCAGCAGCGCGAGCGGGAGTTTTACAGATACGCAGTATTTT. The complete variable domain, with remaining parts taken from reference TRBV5-1 and TRBJ2-3, reads KAGVTQTPRYLIKTRGQQVTLSCSPISGHRSVSWYQQTPGQGLQFLFEYFSETQRNKGNFPGRFSGRQFSNSRSEMNVSTLELGDSALYLCASSASGSFTDTQYFGPGTRLTVL.